Following are 27 T cell receptor beta chains from one sample sequenced in a study of CXCR3-negative and CXCR3-positive naive CD8 T cells. No antigen is known for these receptors. The libraries of TRB cDNA were prepared using 5' RACE with UMI labels. TCRdb reprocessed the 5' RACE reads and stores each CDR3 protein as one record, lacking DNA. Recorded for this sample: 55,000 to 75,000 distinct CDR3 sequences. Study observations and caveats: The study found more hydrophobic TRB CDR3s in CXCR3-positive naive cells than in CXCR3-negative naive cells.

Specimen: naive CXCR3+ CD8+ T cells from blood. The subset is: CD45RO-CCR7+CD27+CD95- naive CD8+ T cells expressing CXCR3 (TNR3+). The source of these receptors is a human donor in good health. Some clones in this sample may be carry-over from other donors' samples.

The CDR3 spells CSVERSGEDNSYEQYF. V and J are TRBV29-1 and TRBJ2-7; TCRdb proposes TRBD1, but this gene call is untestable without DNA. Germline CDR1 is SQVTM and CDR2 is ANQGSEA. There are 16 residues in the CDR3.

This sequence joins TRBV29-1 and TRBJ2-3; TCRdb lists TRBD1, though no DNA is available to test this call. The CDR3 loop spans 14 amino acids. Germline CDR1 SQVTM, CDR2 ANQGSEA. CDR3 residues: CSVGDRGTTDTQYF.

The gene calls are TRBV7-3 and TRBJ2-3; lacking DNA, the TRBD1 call made by TCRdb goes unchecked. The germline V gene has CDR1 SGHTA and CDR2 FQGTGA. This CDR3 contains 15 residues. The CDR3 loop reads CASSFSGGTTDTQYF.

V gene TRBV11-2 combines with J gene TRBJ2-3; the D call of TRBD2 rests on TCRdb alone, since no DNA is present to check it. The CDR3 covers 17 residues. Germline V CDR1 and CDR2: SGHAT, FQNNGV. CDR3 sequence reads: CASSLARTPAGPDTQYF.

The V and J genes are TRBV29-1 and TRBJ1-2. The CDR3 consists of 13 residues. The germline V gene encodes CDR1 SQVTM and CDR2 ANQGSEA. The CDR3 is CSVVQPIPYGYTF.

This CDR3 reads CASSLFGGGEWNEQFF. The rearrangement links TRBV11-1 to TRBJ2-1; there is no DNA to check the TCRdb D call of TRBD2. The CDR3 extends over 16 amino acids. Per germline, CDR1 SGHAT and CDR2 FQDESV (reference sequence).

CDR3 region: CAISEGQGGTEAFF. This chain joins TRBV10-3 and TRBJ1-1; lacking DNA, the TRBD1 call made by TCRdb goes unchecked. This CDR3 spans 14 amino acids. Germline CDR1 and CDR2: ENHRY and SYGVKD.

J is TRBJ1-1 and V is TRBV20-1; the D call of TRBD1 rests on TCRdb alone, since no DNA is present to check it. This CDR3 contains 17 residues. Germline V lookup: CDR1 DFQATT, CDR2 SNEGSKA (reference sequence). CDR3 region: CSARAPGQDPLGTEAFF.

The chain uses TRBV6-1 and TRBJ2-1; TCRdb calls TRBD1, which cannot be checked without DNA. CDR3 size: 15 residues. The germline CDR1 and CDR2 sequences are MNHNS and SASEGT. This chain's CDR3 is CASRSSSWGNNEQFF.

The V and J genes are TRBV11-2 and TRBJ2-1; TCRdb proposes TRBD2, but this gene call is untestable without DNA. CDR1 SGHAT and CDR2 FQNNGV come from the germline V gene. CDR3 length equals 15 residues. The CDR3 region is CASAPGLAADNEQFF.

The chain employs TRBV7-2 and TRBJ2-7; as DNA is missing, the TRBD2 call by TCRdb cannot be tested. The CDR3 is made up of 14 amino acids. Looked up from germline, CDR1 is SGHTA and CDR2 is FQGNSA. The CDR3 sequence is CASSFLAGGYEQYF.

The CDR3 reads CASSVWRGHANEQFF. The J gene is TRBJ2-1, the V gene TRBV9; lacking DNA, the TRBD1 call made by TCRdb goes unchecked. CDR3 length: 15 amino acids. Germline V gives CDR1 SGDLS, CDR2 YYNGEE.

This rearrangement joins TRBV7-9 to TRBJ1-1. This CDR3 contains 14 residues. Germline-derived CDR1 and CDR2 are SEHNR and FQNEAQ (reference sequence). The CDR3 protein is CASSLGPGGTEAFF.

Here the CDR3 reads CASSYSPGQMNTEAFF. The chain joins TRBV6-6 to TRBJ1-1; TCRdb reports TRBD1, a call that lacks DNA to check it against. CDR1 and CDR2 (germline): MNHNY, SVGAGI (reference sequence). CDR3 size: 16 residues.

The CDR3 spells CSVVEGSPYEQYF. The rearrangement links TRBV29-1 to TRBJ2-7; the TCRdb D gene call, TRBD2, has no DNA to confirm it. The CDR3 runs to 13 residues. The germline CDR1 and CDR2 sequences are SQVTM and ANQGSEA.

The chain links TRBV2 to TRBJ2-1; with no DNA, the TCRdb D assignment of TRBD1 cannot be verified. CDR1 and CDR2 from the germline V gene are SNHLY and FYNNEI. The CDR3 covers 14 residues. CDR3 protein: CASRRAGGLREQFF.

The rearrangement links TRBV10-3 to TRBJ1-1. CDR1 ENHRY and CDR2 SYGVKD come from the germline V gene. This CDR3 comprises 16 residues. Here the CDR3 reads CAISESRSARNTEAFF.

The chain employs TRBV18 and TRBJ1-1; TCRdb designates TRBD1, a call that cannot be tested without DNA. The germline V gene has CDR1 KGHSH and CDR2 LQKENI. The CDR3 totals 15 residues. The CDR3 spells CASSPGPGMNTEAFF.

J is TRBJ2-6 and V is TRBV2. Germline V lookup: CDR1 SNHLY, CDR2 FYNNEI. The CDR3 is 17 residues long. The CDR3 here is CASSEPGETAGANVLTF.

V is TRBV11-2 and J is TRBJ2-5. Per the germline V gene, CDR1 is SGHAT and CDR2 is FQNNGV. CDR3 size: 14 residues. The CDR3 here is CASSLEAIRETQYF.

The V gene is TRBV27, the J gene TRBJ2-3; the D call of TRBD2 rests on TCRdb alone, since no DNA is present to check it. The V gene's germline CDR1 is MNHEY and CDR2 SMNVEV (reference sequence). The CDR3 has 17 amino acids. This CDR3 reads CASSYLPTGLATDTQYF.

The chain carries TRBV3-1 and TRBJ1-5. The CDR3 loop spans 14 amino acids. Germline CDR1 LGHDT, CDR2 YNNKEL (reference sequence). The CDR3 spells CASSRDGPRQPQHF. Full variable domain (remainder filled in from reference TRBV3-1 and TRBJ1-5): DTAVSQTPKYLVTQMGNDKSIKCEQNLGHDTMYWYKQDSKKFLKIMFSYNNKELIINETVPNRFSPKSPDKAHLNLHINSLELGDSAVYFCASSRDGPRQPQHFGDGTRLSIL.

V and J are TRBV29-1 and TRBJ2-7. Germline lookup yields CDR1 SQVTM and CDR2 ANQGSEA. The CDR3 is 12 amino acids. CDR3 in amino acids: CSVEDKPYEQYF.

The genes are TRBV5-1 and TRBJ2-1; TCRdb returns TRBD1, unconfirmable since there is no DNA. The CDR3 is made up of 14 amino acids. The germline gives CDR1 SGHRS, CDR2 YFSETQ. The CDR3 region is CASSLAGNPHEQFF.

V gene TRBV7-9 combines with J gene TRBJ1-1; TCRdb designates TRBD1, a call that cannot be tested without DNA. The CDR3 length is 14 residues. Germline values: CDR1 SEHNR, CDR2 FQNEAQ (reference sequence). This CDR3 reads CASSPGVMNTEAFF.

This chain uses TRBV29-1 with TRBJ1-4. The CDR3 is 15 amino acids. Germline CDR1 SQVTM, CDR2 ANQGSEA. The CDR3 loop is CSVNLLGLEGEKLFF.

This chain links TRBV29-1 with TRBJ2-7; as DNA is missing, the TRBD1 call by TCRdb cannot be tested. There are 13 residues in the CDR3. Per the germline V gene, CDR1 is SQVTM and CDR2 is ANQGSEA. CDR3 region: CSVEDRGGYEQYF.